The next 6 T cell receptor beta chains were all read from a single sample in a study of radiation and T cells in renal cell carcinoma. Libraries were prepared by immunoSEQ multiplex PCR; TCRdb keeps only in-frame clonotypes and omits some of them. The sample includes approximately 140,000 clones, 83% of them seen just once. Documented time point: baseline pretreatment blood. The treatment: 15 Gy SBRT to primary tumor, nephrectomy 4 weeks later. The sample consisted of blood, taken from a patient whose treatment included radiotherapy and nephrectomy. The receptor set was obtained from a woman in her fifties or sixties with renal cell carcinoma.

This chain uses TRBV13 with TRBJ2-7; a weak D match, TRBD2 (6 bases). This CDR3 is built from 14 residues. Germline CDR1 reads PRHDT; CDR2 reads FYEKMQ (reference sequence). Trimming shortened V by 5 bases and J by 3 bases, and 14 bases separated the two germline ends. For the CDR3, the DNA is TGTGCCAGCAGCCCACTGGCGGGGAACTACGAGCAGTACTTC. Encoded protein: CASSPLAGNYEQYF. Filled out from reference TRBV13 and TRBJ2-7, the complete variable domain reads AAGVIQSPRHLIKEKRETATLKCYPIPRHDTVYWYQQGPGQDPQFLISFYEKMQSDKGSIPDRFSAQQFSDYHSELNMSSLELGDSALYFCASSPLAGNYEQYFGPGTRLTVT.

The table lists this clone with many counts. V gene TRBV2 combines with J gene TRBJ2-7, with D possibly TRBD2 on 5 matching bases. Germline lookup yields CDR1 SNHLY and CDR2 FYNNEI. V was trimmed by 4 bases and J by 2 bases, leaving 15 bases between them. The CDR3 covers 15 residues. CDR3: CASSVPGLITYEQYF. The CDR3 DNA reads TGTGCCAGCAGTGTTCCCGGACTTATTACCTACGAGCAGTACTTC.

The V call is TRBV2, the J call TRBJ1-5, with 8 bases aligning to TRBD1. The CDR3 is 15 residues long. The V gene end was trimmed by 2 bases and the J gene end by 6 bases; junction bases not matched to a gene: 6. Per germline, CDR1 SNHLY and CDR2 FYNNEI. The CDR3 DNA follows: TGTGCCAGCAGTGAAACCAGGGGGCTGGGTCAGCCCCAGCATTTT. This encodes CASSETRGLGQPQHF.

V usage is TRBV4-1 and J usage is TRBJ2-7, with D perhaps TRBD1 (6 bases). This CDR3 is 15 amino acids long. The germline V gene has CDR1 MGHRA and CDR2 YSYEKL. V was shortened by 0 bases and J by 6 bases, with 15 bases between the two germline ends. The CDR3 nucleotides read TGCGCCAGCAGCCAAGACCCCGGGACACCGGGCGAGCAGTACTTC. Amino acids: CASSQDPGTPGEQYF.

With regard to this clone: One junction end does not reproduce the germline sequence, and a read error may be involved. The gene calls are TRBV29-1 and TRBJ2-5, with 7 bases that match TRBD2. CDR3 size: 11 residues. Germline lookup yields CDR1 SQVTM and CDR2 ANQGSEA. This chain's CDR3 is CSAGAGESQYF. The CDR3 region has the DNA TGCAGCGCCGGCGCGGGGGAGAGCCAGTACTTC. Full variable domain (outside the CDR3, taken from reference TRBV29-1 and TRBJ2-5): SAVISQKPSRDICQRGTSLTIQCQVDSQVTMMFWYRQQPGQSLTLIATANQGSEATYESGFVIDKFPISRPNLTFSTLTVSNMSPEDSSIYLCSAGAGESQYFGPGTRLLVL.

The J gene is TRBJ2-1, the V gene TRBV27, with TRBD2 identical over 10 bases. The trim removed 1 base at V and 1 base at J, leaving 7 bases unmatched. Germline V lookup: CDR1 MNHEY, CDR2 SMNVEV (reference sequence). The CDR3 has 18 residues. The CDR3 bases are TGTGCCAGCAGTTTATGGAGCGGGAGGGCCTCGTCCTACAATGAGCAGTTCTTC. This sequence encodes CASSLWSGRASSYNEQFF.